Presented here are 23 T cell receptor beta chains from one specimen sequenced in a study of blood T cell repertoires in COVID-19. TCRdb's copy holds only in-frame clones and misses some; the assay was immunoSEQ multiplex PCR. Among under 250,000 clones, about 80% were seen once, and the ten largest hold approximately 4.4%. Sequences were obtained from peripheral blood. The source is a man in his fifties with active or convalescent COVID-19.

This clone was detected once. The chain uses TRBV5-1 and TRBJ1-1; 7 nucleotides match TRBD1. CDR1 is SGHRS and CDR2 is YFSETQ in the germline V gene. V lost 4 bases to trimming and J lost 5 bases; unmatched junction nucleotides: 8. This CDR3 has 14 residues. Written as DNA, the CDR3 is TGCGCCAGCAGCCCTAGACAGGGTTGGACTGAAGCTTTCTTT. This translates into CASSPRQGWTEAFF.

The V gene is TRBV6-2 or TRBV6-3, the J gene TRBJ2-1; 7 bases are a match to TRBD2. From germline, CDR1 is MNHEY and CDR2 SVGEGT. The CDR3 covers 13 residues. Trimming at V came to 6 bases and at J to 6 bases, leaving 5 bases not matched to a gene. The CDR3 sequence: CASSWTSPNEQFF. CDR3 bases: TGTGCCAGCAGCTGGACTAGTCCCAATGAGCAGTTCTTC.

This chain connects TRBV4-1 to TRBJ2-1; 8 bases align to TRBD2. Germline V CDR1 and CDR2: MGHRA, YSYEKL. CDR3 length: 14 amino acids. The trim removed 8 bases at V and 3 bases at J, leaving 6 bases unmatched. The CDR3 region is CASAGAGVYNEQFF. The CDR3 DNA reads TGCGCCAGCGCGGGAGCGGGAGTCTACAATGAGCAGTTCTTC.

CDR3 loop: CASSFGIAEAFF. The CDR3 coding sequence is TGTGCCAGCAGTTTCGGGATCGCTGAAGCTTTCTTT. The V call is TRBV12-3 or TRBV12-4, the J call TRBJ1-1; no reliable D call. The CDR3 has 12 amino acids. V lost 3 bases and J lost 6, with 8 bases in between.

This rearrangement joins TRBV5-4 to TRBJ1-1; D is perhaps TRBD1 (6 bases). V was clipped by 4 bases and J by 5 bases, with 24 bases between them. The CDR3 runs 17 residues. In germline, CDR1 is SGHNT, CDR2 YYREEE (reference sequence). CDR3 bases: TGTGCCAGCAGCCCGGGGGGGGCAGGGTTCATGCAAACTGAAGCTTTCTTT. Translation gives CASSPGGAGFMQTEAFF. The entire variable domain, with the rest obtained from reference TRBV5-4 and TRBJ1-1, is as follows: ETGVTQSPTHLIKTRGQQVTLRCSSQSGHNTVSWYQQALGQGPQFIFQYYREEENGRGNFPPRFSGLQFPNYSSELNVNALELDDSALYLCASSPGGAGFMQTEAFFGQGTRLTVV.

This clone was observed a few times. The rearrangement uses TRBV30 and TRBJ1-5, with D possibly matching TRBD1 (6 bases). V lost 2 bases to trimming and J lost 1 base, with 21 bases between them. There are 18 residues in the CDR3. Germline CDR1 and CDR2: GTSNPN and SVGIG (reference sequence). The CDR3 nucleotides are TGTGCCTGGAGTCCAATGGGGGCAGGAGGTAGGAGCAATCAGCCCCAGCATTTT. As protein: CAWSPMGAGGRSNQPQHF.

This chain connects TRBV4-3 to TRBJ2-1; TRBD2 is a possible D gene (6 bases). Trimming shortened V by 1 base and J by 14 bases, and 15 bases separated the two germline ends. This CDR3 comprises 13 residues. The germline V gene has CDR1 LGHNA and CDR2 YSLEER. The CDR3 spells CASSQAFGGNEFF. DNA of the CDR3: TGCGCCAGCAGCCAAGCGTTTGGAGGGAATGAGTTCTTC.

This clone turned up a few times. J is TRBJ2-7 and V is TRBV18; 10 nucleotides agree with TRBD2. The junction had 12 bases not matched to a gene; V was cut back by 1 base and J by 9 bases. The CDR3 runs 16 residues. Germline V gene data show CDR1 as KGHSH and CDR2 as LQKENI. The DNA for the CDR3 is TGTGCCAGCTCACCACAATATAGCCTAGCGGGGGTCTCGCAGTACTTC. Protein product: CASSPQYSLAGVSQYF.

CDR3 in DNA: TGTGCCAGCAGCTCTACCGCCTTCCCGGGATACTATGGCTACACCTTC. Protein sequence: CASSSTAFPGYYGYTF. The chain combines TRBV7-2 with TRBJ1-2; unclear D gene. This CDR3 has 16 amino acids. Germline V gene data show CDR1 as SGHTA and CDR2 as FQGNSA. The V and J ends lost 4 bases and 3 bases respectively, with 18 bases between them.

V gene TRBV7-2 combines with J gene TRBJ2-1; no clear D. This CDR3 region has 13 residues. Per germline, CDR1 SGHTA and CDR2 FQGNSA. V was pared by 3 bases and J by 3 bases, with 6 bases between. CDR3 DNA sequence: TGTGCCAGCAGCTTTGGCCTCTACAATGAGCAGTTCTTC. It codes for CASSFGLYNEQFF.

The V and J genes are TRBV6-4 and TRBJ1-5, with D possibly being TRBD1 (6 bases). V shed 7 bases and J shed 4 bases, with 14 bases lying between them. Germline loops: CDR1 MRHNA, CDR2 SNTAGT. The CDR3 is 14 amino acids. CDR3 region: CASTTGSRNQPQHF. The CDR3 region has the DNA TGTGCCAGCACCACAGGGTCTCGGAATCAGCCCCAGCATTTT.

The V and J genes are TRBV12-5 and TRBJ2-2; D ambiguous. Germline V CDR1 and CDR2: LGHNT, FRNRAP. The V end lost 1 base, the J end lost 6 bases, and 9 bases lay between the germline ends. The CDR3 has 14 residues. This CDR3 reads CASGLGTVPGELFF. The CDR3 DNA reads as TGTGCTAGTGGTTTGGGTACAGTTCCCGGGGAGCTGTTTTTT.

The chain combines TRBV5-1 with TRBJ2-2; D is possibly TRBD2 (5 bases). This CDR3 contains 16 residues. Trimming took off 2 bases at V and 0 bases at J, with 11 bases between the two ends. From germline, CDR1 is SGHRS and CDR2 YFSETQ. The DNA for the CDR3 is TGCGCCAGCAGCTTTGGACCGGGGTCGAACACCGGGGAGCTGTTTTTT. It yields the protein CASSFGPGSNTGELFF. Filled out from reference TRBV5-1 and TRBJ2-2, the complete variable domain reads KAGVTQTPRYLIKTRGQQVTLSCSPISGHRSVSWYQQTPGQGLQFLFEYFSETQRNKGNFPGRFSGRQFSNSRSEMNVSTLELGDSALYLCASSFGPGSNTGELFFGEGSRLTVL.

This clone was found once. The gene calls are TRBV5-1 and TRBJ2-1, with 9 bases lining up with TRBD1. The CDR3 sequence is 17 residues long. Trimming cost V 4 bases and J 2 bases; bases outside gene matches: 10. The V gene's germline CDR1 is SGHRS and CDR2 YFSETQ. CDR3 sequence: CASSLSSTGGAYNEQFF. CDR3 nucleotide sequence: TGCGCCAGCAGCCTATCCTCGACAGGGGGGGCCTACAATGAGCAGTTCTTC.

The count of this clone is one. The gene calls are TRBV7-2 and TRBJ1-2, with TRBD1 matching 10 bases. V shed 1 base, J shed 5 bases, and the junction held 1 base outside the gene matches. This CDR3 region has 14 residues. CDR1 is SGHTA and CDR2 is FQGNSA in the germline V gene. The CDR3 is CASSLGDRGYGYTF. The CDR3 DNA reads TGTGCCAGCAGCTTAGGGGACAGGGGATATGGCTACACCTTC. Using reference TRBV7-2 and TRBJ1-2 for the parts outside the CDR3, the full variable domain is GAGVSQSPSNKVTEKGKDVELRCDPISGHTALYWYRQSLGQGLEFLIYFQGNSAPDKSGLPSDRFSAERTGGSVSTLTIQRTQQEDSAVYLCASSLGDRGYGYTFGSGTRLTVV.

This clone was detected only once. The chain recombines TRBV5-1 with TRBJ2-7; D perhaps matches TRBD1 (6 bases). The V end was cut by 5 bases, the J end by 1 base, with 19 bases between. Germline V lookup: CDR1 SGHRS, CDR2 YFSETQ. The CDR3 covers 16 residues. The CDR3 is CASRDVQGPRSYEQYF. For the CDR3, the DNA is TGCGCCAGCAGGGATGTCCAGGGGCCCCGATCCTACGAGCAGTACTTC.

The chain carries TRBV7-2 and TRBJ1-1; D call uncertain. Trimming took off 0 bases at V and 1 base at J, with 9 bases between the two ends. This CDR3 comprises 15 residues. Germline values: CDR1 SGHTA, CDR2 FQGNSA. The CDR3 reads CASSLAGSPNTEAFF. CDR3 nucleotides: TGTGCCAGCAGCTTAGCGGGTAGCCCGAACACTGAAGCTTTCTTT.

This CDR3 is CASHGGVNEKLFF. DNA of the CDR3: TGTGCCAGCCACGGGGGGGTTAATGAAAAACTGTTTTTT. The chain has TRBV28 and TRBJ1-4; a weak D match, TRBD1 (5 bases). This CDR3 region has 13 residues. Looked up from germline, CDR1 is MDHEN and CDR2 is SYDVKM. The germline V and J ends were trimmed by 8 bases and 4 bases, with 11 bases remaining between them.

The V call is TRBV6-2 or TRBV6-3, the J call TRBJ1-2, with 9 bases that match TRBD1. V was clipped by 4 bases and J by 3 bases; unmatched bases: 3. Germline V lookup: CDR1 MNHEY, CDR2 SVGEGT. The CDR3 is made up of 14 amino acids. The CDR3 sequence is CASSFWDRDYGYTF. The CDR3 DNA sequence: TGTGCCAGCAGTTTTTGGGACAGGGACTATGGCTACACCTTC.

This chain joins TRBV28 and TRBJ2-3, with 9 bases lining up with TRBD2. Germline values: CDR1 MDHEN, CDR2 SYDVKM. V shed 4 bases and J 2 bases; nucleotides not matched to a gene: 4. The CDR3 contains 15 residues. This CDR3 is CASSSAGGPTDTQYF. The DNA of the CDR3 is TGTGCCAGCAGTTCAGCGGGGGGTCCCACAGATACGCAGTATTTT.

This chain uses TRBV9 with TRBJ2-3; 11 bases align to TRBD2. This CDR3 region has 15 residues. V lost 3 bases, J lost 4 bases, and 4 bases stayed unmatched. Germline V lookup: CDR1 SGDLS, CDR2 YYNGEE. The CDR3 DNA follows: TGTGCCAGCAGCGATAGCGGGGGGGCCGCAGATACGCAGTATTTT. This translates into CASSDSGGAADTQYF.

The rearrangement joins TRBV14 to TRBJ1-2; possibly TRBD1 for D (5 bases). The V end lost 4 bases, the J end lost 8 bases, and 17 bases lay between the germline ends. The CDR3 totals 14 residues. Germline V lookup: CDR1 SGHDN, CDR2 FVKESK. The CDR3 sequence is CASSPLEAGGGYTF. Written as DNA, the CDR3 is TGTGCCAGCAGCCCCCTCGAGGCCGGGGGGGGCTACACCTTC.

The chain combines TRBV19 with TRBJ1-5; 11 bases agree with TRBD1. V was pared by 5 bases and J by 2 bases, with 5 bases of the junction left unmatched. CDR1 is LNHDA and CDR2 is SQIVND in the germline V gene (reference sequence). The CDR3 runs to 16 residues. The CDR3 protein is CASSPRDRGGNQPQHF. The CDR3 DNA follows: TGTGCCAGTAGTCCCAGGGACAGGGGGGGCAATCAGCCCCAGCATTTT.